Listed here are 17 T cell receptor beta chains from one sample, sequenced in a study of shared clonotypes between healthy human individuals. Produced via immunoSEQ multiplex PCR; TCRdb's table is partial and in-frame only. The sample consists of hundreds of thousands of clones, 75% to 80% of them appearing once. The specimen sequenced was PBMCs. The receptors stem from a woman aged 40 to 50 in good health. Some clones in this sample may be carry-over from other donors' samples.

This clone has a count of ten or more. The identical CDR3 is also encoded by other nucleotide sequences in the sample. The gene calls are TRBV5-6 and TRBJ1-1, with D possibly being TRBD1 (6 bases). Trimming cost V 1 base and J 0 bases, with 16 bases left between them. The germline gives CDR1 SGHDT, CDR2 YYEEEE. The length of the CDR3 is 17 residues. The chain's CDR3 is CASSLSPQGGMNTEAFF. The CDR3 bases are TGTGCCAGCAGCTTGTCCCCGCAAGGGGGGATGAACACTGAAGCTTTCTTT.

The table lists this clone with a count of one. The rearrangement uses TRBV28 and TRBJ2-5; D is ambiguous. This CDR3 is built from 14 residues. With 4 bases removed from V and 1 base from J, the gap between germline ends came to 10 bases. The germline V gene has CDR1 MDHEN and CDR2 SYDVKM. The CDR3 loop reads CASSSPGFQETQYF. The CDR3 coding sequence is TGTGCCAGCAGTTCCCCGGGTTTCCAAGAGACCCAGTACTTC.

The chain has TRBV5-1 and TRBJ2-7; D ambiguous. The CDR3 has 15 residues. Germline lookup yields CDR1 SGHRS and CDR2 YFSETQ. The V and J ends lost 0 bases and 2 bases respectively, with 12 bases between them. The CDR3 region is CASSLGSRKTYEQYF. The CDR3 nucleotides read TGCGCCAGCAGCTTGGGGTCTAGGAAAACCTACGAGCAGTACTTC. Supplemented by reference TRBV5-1 and TRBJ2-7, the full variable domain reads KAGVTQTPRYLIKTRGQQVTLSCSPISGHRSVSWYQQTPGQGLQFLFEYFSETQRNKGNFPGRFSGRQFSNSRSEMNVSTLELGDSALYLCASSLGSRKTYEQYFGPGTRLTVT.

The chain combines TRBV5-6 with TRBJ2-2; 8 nucleotides align to TRBD1. Looked up from germline, CDR1 is SGHDT and CDR2 is YYEEEE. The V segment lost 4 bases and the J segment 1 base; nucleotides outside the gene matches: 6. The CDR3 spans 16 residues. In DNA form, the CDR3 reads TGTGCCAGCAGCCCTGGACAGGGAAAGAACACCGGGGAGCTGTTTTTT. As protein: CASSPGQGKNTGELFF.

The rearrangement links TRBV29-1 to TRBJ2-7; TRBD1 aligns across 8 bases. There are 12 residues in the CDR3. The V gene's germline CDR1 is SQVTM and CDR2 ANQGSEA. Trimming removed 4 bases from V and 6 bases from J; junction bases left unmatched: 5. CDR3 coding DNA: TGCAGCGTTGGGGGACAGGCGGGCGAGCAGTACTTC. Its protein product is CSVGGQAGEQYF.

This clone has a count of ten or more. This sample also contains other DNA sequences that code for the same CDR3. The gene calls are TRBV7-6 and TRBJ2-1, with D hard to call. V lost 4 bases, J lost 4 bases, and 8 bases lay in between. The CDR3 is 13 residues long. The germline gives CDR1 SGHVS, CDR2 FNYEAQ. This CDR3 is CASSSLPYNEQFF. CDR3 bases: TGTGCCAGCAGCTCTCTTCCGTACAATGAGCAGTTCTTC. Full variable domain (missing parts from reference TRBV7-6 and TRBJ2-1): GAGVSQSPRYKVTKRGQDVALRCDPISGHVSLYWYRQALGQGPEFLTYFNYEAQQDKSGLPNDRFSAERPEGSISTLTIQRTEQRDSAMYRCASSSLPYNEQFFGPGTRLTVL.

This clone was recorded a few times. This chain joins TRBV7-3 and TRBJ2-2; D is unclear. This CDR3 spans 16 amino acids. CDR1 and CDR2 from the germline V gene are SGHTA and FQGTGA. With 1 base removed from V and 0 bases from J, the gap between germline ends came to 9 bases. CDR3 region: CASSLRSATNTGELFF. In DNA, the CDR3 is TGTGCCAGCAGCTTAAGGTCCGCTACGAACACCGGGGAGCTGTTTTTT.

Comments on this clone: A far larger clone is one base from this, pointing to a likely read error. The chain couples TRBV5-1 to TRBJ1-3, with D unclear. The CDR3 loop spans 14 amino acids. The germline gives CDR1 SGHRS, CDR2 YFSETQ. DNA for the CDR3: TGCGCCAGCAGCTTGGTGTCACTTGGAGACACCATATATTTT. Amino acids: CASSLVSLGDTIYF.

The chain carries TRBV11-2 and TRBJ2-2, with TRBD2 as a possible D gene (6 bases). CDR3 length: 15 residues. V shed 1 base and J shed 4 bases, with 10 bases lying between them. CDR1 SGHAT and CDR2 FQNNGV come from the germline V gene. CDR3: CASSLAGLTTGELFF. CDR3 DNA sequence: TGTGCCAGCAGCTTAGCCGGACTAACCACCGGGGAGCTGTTTTTT.

This rearrangement joins TRBV19 to TRBJ2-7, with a possible D match to TRBD1 (5 bases). There are 15 residues in the CDR3. V was clipped by 4 bases and J by 6 bases, with 19 bases between them. The germline V gene encodes CDR1 LNHDA and CDR2 SQIVND (reference sequence). The CDR3 loop is CASSTPGNSSGEQYF. Written as DNA, the CDR3 is TGTGCCAGTAGTACCCCAGGGAATTCATCGGGCGAGCAGTACTTC. The full variable domain, its missing parts supplied by reference TRBV19 and TRBJ2-7, is DGGITQSPKYLFRKEGQNVTLSCEQNLNHDAMYWYRQDPGQGLRLIYYSQIVNDFQKGDIAEGYSVSREKKESFPLTVTSAQKNPTAFYLCASSTPGNSSGEQYFGPGTRLTVT.

The genes are TRBV9 and TRBJ2-3; D gene ambiguous. The V end was cut by 0 bases, the J end by 8 bases, with 13 bases between. This CDR3 spans 14 amino acids. The germline CDR1 and CDR2 sequences are SGDLS and YYNGEE. CDR3 bases: TGTGCCAGCAGCGTAGCGTCAGACGCAGGTACGCAGTATTTT. Protein: CASSVASDAGTQYF.

The chain uses TRBV11-2 and TRBJ2-7; TRBD1 matches at 7 bases. Germline V CDR1 and CDR2: SGHAT, FQNNGV. The V segment lost 6 bases and the J segment 1 base; nucleotides outside the gene matches: 9. This CDR3 is 15 amino acids long. The CDR3 bases are TGTGCCAGCAGTAAGGGGACAGACCCTTCCTACGAGCAGTACTTC. It specifies CASSKGTDPSYEQYF.

The rearrangement links TRBV6-5 to TRBJ2-7, with 10 nucleotides matching TRBD2. Germline V gene lookup returns CDR1 MNHEY and CDR2 SVGAGI. The CDR3 extends over 16 amino acids. Losses at the gene ends were 0 bases for V and 4 bases for J; bases not matched to a gene: 6. This CDR3 is CASSYSSGRAVYEQYF. As DNA, the CDR3 is TGTGCCAGCAGTTACTCCAGCGGGAGGGCAGTATACGAGCAGTACTTC.

This clone has just a few counts. V gene TRBV5-5 combines with J gene TRBJ1-1; 9 nucleotides match TRBD1. Germline V gene lookup returns CDR1 SGHKS and CDR2 YYEKEE (reference sequence). V was pared by 4 bases and J by 1 base, with 11 bases of the junction left unmatched. The CDR3 runs 17 residues. The CDR3 DNA reads as TGTGCCAGCAGCCCAAAACAGGGGGCATCTGAGAACACTGAAGCTTTCTTT. This gives the protein CASSPKQGASENTEAFF.

V is TRBV5-1 and J is TRBJ2-3; TRBD2 is a possible D gene (6 bases). Germline V lookup: CDR1 SGHRS, CDR2 YFSETQ. The CDR3 runs 14 residues. Trimming pared 2 bases from V and 1 base from J, leaving 8 bases between. The CDR3 loop is CASSFSGRTDTQYF. Written as DNA, the CDR3 is TGCGCCAGCAGCTTTAGCGGCCGCACAGATACGCAGTATTTT.

The chain uses TRBV10-2 and TRBJ1-1; D might be TRBD1 (5 bases). In germline, CDR1 is WSHSY, CDR2 SAAADI. The length of the CDR3 is 14 residues. Trimming stripped 6 bases from V and 2 bases from J, with 13 bases between. This chain's CDR3 is CASSSSGRNTEAFF. The CDR3 nucleotides are TGCGCCAGCAGCTCGTCAGGGAGAAACACTGAAGCTTTCTTT.

V usage is TRBV9 and J usage is TRBJ2-1, with TRBD2 matching 9 bases. From germline, CDR1 is SGDLS and CDR2 YYNGEE. V lost 0 bases, J lost 5 bases, and 6 bases stayed unmatched. There are 16 residues in the CDR3. Here the CDR3 reads CASSVAPSGIDNEQFF. Written as DNA, the CDR3 is TGTGCCAGCAGCGTAGCCCCTAGCGGGATTGACAATGAGCAGTTCTTC. The variable domain in full, completed from reference TRBV9 and TRBJ2-1, reads DSGVTQTPKHLITATGQRVTLRCSPRSGDLSVYWYQQSLDQGLQFLIQYYNGEERAKGNILERFSAQQFPDLHSELNLSSLELGDSALYFCASSVAPSGIDNEQFFGPGTRLTVL.